This note documents a single TCR beta chain sequence. Other DNA sequences in this specimen translate into the identical CDR3. Assignments of participants to cohorts depended upon their own reported clinical history. This sample is part of a study of blood T cell repertoires in COVID-19. Germline V gene data show CDR1 as LNHDA and CDR2 as SQIVND (reference sequence). The CDR3 sequence is 12 residues long. Trimming stripped 2 bases from V and 5 bases from J, with 6 bases between. Measured with immunoSEQ multiplex PCR; TCRdb has only the in-frame clones, and not every one. The table includes 250,000 to 350,000 clones, almost 90% detected once.

This receptor was taken from a woman in her late teens or twenties with acute COVID-19. The chain employs TRBV19 and TRBJ1-1; the D gene is possibly TRBD1 (6 bases). Material: PBMCs or T cells enriched from blood (not recorded which). CDR3 loop: CASSIQGTEAFF. Written as DNA, the CDR3 is TGTGCCAGTAGTATACAGGGGACTGAAGCTTTCTTT.